These 16 T cell receptor beta chains originate from one sample sequenced in a study of shared clonotypes between healthy human individuals. Sequencing used immunoSEQ multiplex PCR; TCRdb keeps in-frame clones, though not all of them. This sample has over a million clones; less than 99% occur once, and the top ten carry around 0.33%. Material for sequencing was naive CD4+ T cells sorted from blood. Subset: CD45RA+ positively selected. Receptor source: a man under 40 in good health.

The chain couples TRBV5-6 to TRBJ2-7; 8 bases line up with TRBD2. There are 14 residues in the CDR3. With V trimmed by 4 bases and J by 4 bases, 7 bases remained unmatched. CDR1 and CDR2 from the germline V gene are SGHDT and YYEEEE. As DNA, the CDR3 is TGTGCCAGCAGCCTCAGCGGGAGATCTTACGAGCAGTACTTC. This gives the protein CASSLSGRSYEQYF.

This chain joins TRBV25-1 and TRBJ2-3; 12 nucleotides match TRBD1. CDR1 and CDR2 (germline): MGHDK, SYGVNS. The CDR3 consists of 16 residues. J lost 1 base, V lost 5 bases, and 4 bases had no gene match. CDR3 sequence: CASSRGTGGGTDTQYF. CDR3 coding DNA: TGTGCCAGCAGTAGAGGGACAGGGGGCGGCACAGATACGCAGTATTTT.

The chain links TRBV15 to TRBJ1-1; TRBD1 matches 7 bases. V was clipped by 4 bases and J by 0 bases; unmatched bases: 8. The CDR3 is made up of 16 amino acids. Germline CDR1 and CDR2: LNHNV and YYDKDF (reference sequence). CDR3 protein: CATSMWDSLMNTEAFF. The DNA of the CDR3 is TGTGCCACCAGCATGTGGGACAGCCTTATGAACACTGAAGCTTTCTTT.

Worth noting for this clone: In the same sample, other DNA sequences code for this CDR3. The chain uses TRBV5-4 and TRBJ2-2; D is ambiguous. Trimming removed 0 bases at V and 0 bases at J, with 6 bases between. Germline CDR1 SGHNT, CDR2 YYREEE (reference sequence). The CDR3 consists of 15 residues. The DNA of the CDR3 is TGTGCCAGCAGCTTGGCCTCGGCGAACACCGGGGAGCTGTTTTTT. It yields the protein CASSLASANTGELFF.

The CDR3 region is CASSFTGTPEQYF. CDR3 bases: TGTGCCAGCAGCTTTACTGGGACACCAGAGCAGTACTTC. This chain joins TRBV5-4 and TRBJ2-7; possibly TRBD1 for D (6 bases). CDR3 length: 13 residues. CDR1 and CDR2 (germline): SGHNT, YYREEE (reference sequence). V was clipped by 2 bases and J by 7 bases, with 13 bases between them.

This clone was observed a single time. V usage is TRBV27 and J usage is TRBJ2-1; 11 bases agree with TRBD2. Unmatched junction bases numbered 6, after V lost 5 bases and J lost 9 bases. In germline, CDR1 is MNHEY, CDR2 SMNVEV (reference sequence). CDR3 length equals 14 residues. The CDR3 reads CASSPRLAGPEQFF. CDR3 bases: TGTGCCAGCAGTCCCAGACTAGCGGGACCTGAGCAGTTCTTC.

The chain is built from TRBV5-1 and TRBJ1-1; weak D call: TRBD1 (6 bases). This CDR3 is built from 19 residues. Germline V gene sequence: CDR1 SGHRS, CDR2 YFSETQ. Trimming pared 2 bases from V and 1 base from J, leaving 24 bases between. CDR3 nucleotide sequence: TGCGCCAGCAGCTTATCGTTTGGACAGCTCTTTCGGACGAACACTGAAGCTTTCTTT. Its translation: CASSLSFGQLFRTNTEAFF. Drawing the rest from reference TRBV5-1 and TRBJ1-1, the complete variable domain is KAGVTQTPRYLIKTRGQQVTLSCSPISGHRSVSWYQQTPGQGLQFLFEYFSETQRNKGNFPGRFSGRQFSNSRSEMNVSTLELGDSALYLCASSLSFGQLFRTNTEAFFGQGTRLTVV.

This chain connects TRBV27 to TRBJ1-1, with D unresolved. The CDR3 is made up of 13 amino acids. Germline V lookup: CDR1 MNHEY, CDR2 SMNVEV (reference sequence). V lost 4 bases, J lost 3 bases, and 9 bases lay in between. CDR3 coding DNA: TGTGCCAGCAGTTCCATGGGATACACTGAAGCTTTCTTT. It encodes CASSSMGYTEAFF.

This chain joins TRBV27 and TRBJ1-3; D uncertain. There are 14 residues in the CDR3. The germline V gene has CDR1 MNHEY and CDR2 SMNVEV (reference sequence). The V end lost 2 bases, the J end lost 0 bases, and 5 bases lay between the germline ends. The CDR3 region is CASSLNLSGNTIYF. CDR3 bases: TGTGCCAGCAGTTTAAACCTCTCTGGAAACACCATATATTTT.

The chain carries TRBV21-1 and TRBJ2-7; TRBD1, the table's D call, lacks a check against the DNA. TRBV21-1 is a listed pseudogene. The CDR3 runs 14 residues. DNA for the CDR3: TGTGCCAGCAGAGTCAGGGGCTTGTCCTACGAGCAGTACTTC. Residues: CASRVRGLSYEQYF.

The chain is built from TRBV30 and TRBJ1-5; D perhaps matches TRBD1 (6 bases). This CDR3 comprises 13 residues. CDR1 is GTSNPN, CDR2 SVGIG, per germline (reference sequence). V shed 2 bases and J shed 7 bases, with 12 bases lying between them. The CDR3 coding sequence is TGTGCCTGGAGTCCCAGGGGAAACCAGCCCCAGCATTTT. This translates into CAWSPRGNQPQHF.

The J gene is TRBJ2-5, the V gene TRBV4-1; a weak D match, TRBD2 (6 bases). The V and J ends lost 3 bases and 4 bases respectively, with 18 bases between them. CDR1 MGHRA and CDR2 YSYEKL come from the germline V gene. This CDR3 is 16 amino acids long. The CDR3 loop is CASSQVPGLGIETQYF. In nucleotides, the CDR3 is TGCGCCAGCAGCCAGGTCCCGGGACTGGGTATAGAGACCCAGTACTTC.

The chain has TRBV5-1 and TRBJ2-3; 9 bases are a match to TRBD1. CDR1 and CDR2 from the germline V gene are SGHRS and YFSETQ. This CDR3 has 15 residues. The J segment lost 4 bases and the V segment lost 1 base, leaving 4 bases of the junction unmatched. The CDR3 region is CASSLWGQGSDTQYF. Written as DNA, the CDR3 is TGCGCCAGCAGCTTGTGGGGACAGGGATCAGATACGCAGTATTTT.

The V gene is TRBV11-2, the J gene TRBJ2-5, with 10 positions matching TRBD1. CDR1 SGHAT and CDR2 FQNNGV come from the germline V gene. The CDR3 spans 16 residues. Germline trimming cut 2 bases from V and 4 bases from J; bases unmatched to any gene: 7. DNA for the CDR3: TGTGCCAGCAGCTTAAGCGAGACAGGGGGCTTAGAGACCCAGTACTTC. Protein sequence: CASSLSETGGLETQYF.

This chain connects TRBV14 to TRBJ2-1, with D uncertain. Trimming shortened V by 1 base and J by 5 bases, and 9 bases separated the two germline ends. This CDR3 is 14 amino acids long. Germline V CDR1 and CDR2: SGHDN, FVKESK. DNA for the CDR3: TGTGCCAGCAGCCAAGTAGGGTACCACAATGAGCAGTTCTTC. Translating gives CASSQVGYHNEQFF.

The chain couples TRBV4-1 to TRBJ2-7; 11 bases map to TRBD2. Germline values: CDR1 MGHRA, CDR2 YSYEKL. This CDR3 has 19 residues. With 0 bases clipped from V and 1 base from J, the junction kept 11 bases outside the gene matches. CDR3 DNA sequence: TGCGCCAGCAGCCAAGATCCGCCGACTAGCGGGGCCTGGTCCTACGAGCAGTACTTC. Translating it yields CASSQDPPTSGAWSYEQYF.